The rows below give T cell receptor beta chains drawn from one sample of a study of blood T cell repertoires in COVID-19. TCRdb's copy holds only in-frame clones and misses some; the assay was immunoSEQ multiplex PCR. This table holds around 170,000 clones, around two thirds found once. The sequencing sample was made of peripheral blood. All receptors come from a woman older than 75 with acute or convalescent COVID-19. The CDR3 runs from the conserved cysteine through the conserved F or W. D genes are given only for firm matches. Size values are once, few and many counts, or a class for expanded clones, and some rows have none.

DNA	CDR3	J	size	V	D	length
TGTGCCAGCAGAGCCGGGACAGTTAACTACGAGCAGTACTTC	CASRAGTVNYEQYF	TRBJ2-7	.	TRBV27	TRBD1	14
TGTGCCAGCAGTAGTCAGGGTTCGGGAACCGGGGGGGAGCAGTACTTC	CASSSQGSGTGGEQYF	TRBJ2-7	.	TRBV2	TRBD2	16
TGCGCCAGCAGCTTGGTTAATCTATCTGGAAACACCATATATTTT	CASSLVNLSGNTIYF	TRBJ1-3	few	TRBV5-1	.	15
TGTGCCAGCAGCCCGACAGGGTTTAGCGAGCAGTACTTC	CASSPTGFSEQYF	TRBJ2-7	.	TRBV7-3	TRBD1	13
TGTGCCAGCAGGTACGGGACTAGCTTTTACAATGAGCAGTTCTTC	CASRYGTSFYNEQFF	TRBJ2-1	many	TRBV6-2/TRBV6-3	TRBD2	15
TGTGCCAGCACCGGGGTAGGGAGCAATCAGCCCCAGCATTTT	CASTGVGSNQPQHF	TRBJ1-5	.	TRBV2	.	14
TGTGCCAGCATTGAGGGCAGGTTCAATCAGCCCCAGCATTTT	CASIEGRFNQPQHF	TRBJ1-5	.	TRBV28	.	14
TGTGCCAGCAGCCGCTACCGAGACAGGGAAGGGCAGTACTTC	CASSRYRDREGQYF	TRBJ2-7	.	TRBV7-2	TRBD1	14
TGTGCCAGCAGCTCTTACTACGAGCAGTACTTC	CASSSYYEQYF	TRBJ2-7	.	TRBV5-6	.	11
TGCGCCAGCAGCCAGACACATCCGATTTCTAGCGGGATGAGAAATGAGCAGTTCTTC	CASSQTHPISSGMRNEQFF	TRBJ2-1	.	TRBV4-1	TRBD2	19
TGTGCCAGCAGTCTAGGGAGGTCTATTTATTCACCCCTCCACTTT	CASSLGRSIYSPLHF	TRBJ1-6	.	TRBV28	.	15
TGTGCCAGCAGCCAAGGGGGGGGCGGTAGCTACAATGAGCAGTTCTTC	CASSQGGGGSYNEQFF	TRBJ2-1	.	TRBV3-1/TRBV3-2	.	16
TGCGCCAGCAGCCCCTACGTTCGCTCTGAAGCTTTCTTT	CASSPYVRSEAFF	TRBJ1-1	few	TRBV5-1	.	13
TGTGCCAGCAGTCCCGGGACAGGCGCTTTCACAGATACGCAGTATTTT	CASSPGTGAFTDTQYF	TRBJ2-3	.	TRBV2	TRBD1	16
TGTGCCAGCAGCTTAGAGGGGGGGACTAGGCTCAATGATGAGCAGTTCTTC	CASSLEGGTRLNDEQFF	TRBJ2-1	.	TRBV7-9	TRBD2	17
TGTGCCAGCAGCCAACCCGGGAGTGTGGTTGAGCAGTACTTC	CASSQPGSVVEQYF	TRBJ2-7	.	TRBV4-2	.	14
TGTGCCAGCAGGCCAGGGGGACCCAACACCGGGGAGCTGTTTTTT	CASRPGGPNTGELFF	TRBJ2-2	few	TRBV7-6	TRBD1	15
TGTGCCAGCCAACGATTCGGCGGGAGTTCCAATGAGCAGTTCTTC	CASQRFGGSSNEQFF	TRBJ2-1	.	TRBV6-5	TRBD2	15
TGTGCCACCAGCCGCGGGTCCGGACAGTCAAATGAGCAGTTCTTC	CATSRGSGQSNEQFF	TRBJ2-1	few	TRBV24-1	.	15
TGTGCCAGCAGCTCTGGACAGTCCACAGAAGCTTTCTTT	CASSSGQSTEAFF	TRBJ1-1	.	TRBV7-3	.	13
TGTGCCAGCAGCTTATCCGGGGAGACTGAAGCTTTCTTT	CASSLSGETEAFF	TRBJ1-1	.	TRBV7-2	.	13
TGTGCCAGCTGGAGCAGGGAAAGGCTGGAGACCCAGTACTTC	CASWSRERLETQYF	TRBJ2-5	few	TRBV28	.	14
TGTGCCTGGGGACAGGATCAAGAGACCCAGTACTTC	CAWGQDQETQYF	TRBJ2-5	.	TRBV30	TRBD1	12
TGTGCCAGCAGCGTGGGACAGGGGGACACTGAAGCTTTCTTT	CASSVGQGDTEAFF	TRBJ1-1	.	TRBV7-8	TRBD1	14
TGTGCCAGCAGTCGTTCCAGGGGCGAGGGTTCACCCCTCCACTTT	CASSRSRGEGSPLHF	TRBJ1-6	.	TRBV6-5	.	15
TGTGCCAGCAGCCAGGGTACAGATACGCAGTATTTT	CASSQGTDTQYF	TRBJ2-3	.	TRBV7-6	.	12
TGTGCCTGGATTGAGGGATCCAAAAACATTCAGTACTTC	CAWIEGSKNIQYF	TRBJ2-4	.	TRBV30	.	13
TGTGCCAGCATCCGATACGATTGGACAGGGGTATACACAGATACGCAGTATTTT	CASIRYDWTGVYTDTQYF	TRBJ2-3	.	TRBV21-1	.	18
TGTGCCAGTAAAGAGACAGGGGCTAATAAAAAACTGTTTTTT	CASKETGANKKLFF	TRBJ1-4	.	TRBV27	TRBD1	14
TGCGCCAGCAGCCCAACAGAACAGGGCGGGGAGCTGTTTTTT	CASSPTEQGGELFF	TRBJ2-2	few	TRBV4-3	.	14
TGTGCCAGTAGTATGGGGAGGGGTGGTCAGCCCCAGCATTTT	CASSMGRGGQPQHF	TRBJ1-5	.	TRBV19	.	14
TGTGCCAGCAGCGGGAGGCCCACTATCACAGATACGCAGTATTTT	CASSGRPTITDTQYF	TRBJ2-3	.	TRBV3-1/TRBV3-2	.	15
TGCGCCAGCAGCCAAGAACCGGGTTACAATGAGCAGTTCTTC	CASSQEPGYNEQFF	TRBJ2-1	.	TRBV4-3	.	14
TGCGCCAGCAGCAACGGGGGCTCTGGGGCCAACGTCCTGACTTTC	CASSNGGSGANVLTF	TRBJ2-6	.	TRBV4-1	.	15
TGTGCCAGCAGCTACGGACTAGCGGGAGGAGATACGCAGTATTTT	CASSYGLAGGDTQYF	TRBJ2-3	.	TRBV7-9	TRBD2	15
TGTGCCTGGAGTGTTAGTGCAGATACGCAGTATTTT	CAWSVSADTQYF	TRBJ2-3	few	TRBV30	.	12
TGTGCCAGCAGGAGGGGGACAGATACGCAGTATTTT	CASRRGTDTQYF	TRBJ2-3	.	TRBV12-3/TRBV12-4	.	12
TGTGCCAGCAGTACCCTAGTCGTAGATACGCAGTATTTT	CASSTLVVDTQYF	TRBJ2-3	.	TRBV12-3/TRBV12-4	.	13
TGTGCCAGCTCAACAGGGCTAGGGGAGACCCAGTACTTC	CASSTGLGETQYF	TRBJ2-5	.	TRBV18	.	13
TGTGCCAGCAGCTTGACGGGTCTGCCCCAAGAAGCTTTCTTT	CASSLTGLPQEAFF	TRBJ1-1	.	TRBV5-4	.	14
TGTGCCAGCAGTACCGACGGACAGGTAGATACGCAGTATTTT	CASSTDGQVDTQYF	TRBJ2-3	once	TRBV28	TRBD1	14
TGTGCCAGCTCACCAAGATTGGGACAGGGGCAAGAGACCCAGTACTTC	CASSPRLGQGQETQYF	TRBJ2-5	.	TRBV18	TRBD1	16
TGTGCCAGCCTACGAACAGATACGCAGTATTTT	CASLRTDTQYF	TRBJ2-3	.	TRBV28	.	11
TGTGCCAGTAGTATAGATGGCCAGCAGCCCCAGCATTTT	CASSIDGQQPQHF	TRBJ1-5	.	TRBV19	.	13
TGTGCCAGCAGCTTGGGCGCGGAAGAGACCCAGTACTTC	CASSLGAEETQYF	TRBJ2-5	.	TRBV5-6	.	13
TGTGCCTGGAGTGGACTAGCCCTCTACGAGCAGTACTTC	CAWSGLALYEQYF	TRBJ2-7	.	TRBV30	TRBD2	13
TGTGCCAGCAGCCTACCCCGGGGGGGGACTTCACCCCTCCACTTT	CASSLPRGGTSPLHF	TRBJ1-6	once	TRBV5-8	.	15
TGTGCCAGCACCATTAAACCGGGACAGGGGCAGCAGTACTTC	CASTIKPGQGQQYF	TRBJ2-7	few	TRBV6-5	TRBD1	14
TGTGCCAGCAGCTTTTCCGTTAGCTCCTACAATGAGCAGTTCTTC	CASSFSVSSYNEQFF	TRBJ2-1	few	TRBV7-9	.	15
TGCGCCAGCAGAAGGACAGTGACAACCTACGAGCAGTACTTC	CASRRTVTTYEQYF	TRBJ2-7	.	TRBV10-1	.	14